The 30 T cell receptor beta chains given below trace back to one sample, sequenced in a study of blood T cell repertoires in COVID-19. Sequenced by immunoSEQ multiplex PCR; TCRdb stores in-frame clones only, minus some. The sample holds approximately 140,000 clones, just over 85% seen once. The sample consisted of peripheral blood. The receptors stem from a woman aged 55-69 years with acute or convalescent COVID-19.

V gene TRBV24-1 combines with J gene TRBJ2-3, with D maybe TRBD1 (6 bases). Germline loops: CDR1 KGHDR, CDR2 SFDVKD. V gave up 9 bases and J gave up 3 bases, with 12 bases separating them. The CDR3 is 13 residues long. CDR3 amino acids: CATGGQQTDTQYF. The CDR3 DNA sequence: TGTGCCACCGGTGGACAGCAAACAGATACGCAGTATTTT.

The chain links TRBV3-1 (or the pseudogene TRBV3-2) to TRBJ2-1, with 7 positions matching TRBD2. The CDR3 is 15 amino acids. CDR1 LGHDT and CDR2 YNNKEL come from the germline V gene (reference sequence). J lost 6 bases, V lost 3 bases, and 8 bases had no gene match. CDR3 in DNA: TGTGCCAGCAGCCATGGCCCCTCTAGCGGCAATGAGCAGTTCTTC. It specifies CASSHGPSSGNEQFF.

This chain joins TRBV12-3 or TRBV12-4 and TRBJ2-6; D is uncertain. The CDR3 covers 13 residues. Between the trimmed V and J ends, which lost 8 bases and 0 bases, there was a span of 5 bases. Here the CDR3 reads CASDSSGANVLTF. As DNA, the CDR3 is TGTGCCAGCGACTCCTCTGGGGCCAACGTCCTGACTTTC.

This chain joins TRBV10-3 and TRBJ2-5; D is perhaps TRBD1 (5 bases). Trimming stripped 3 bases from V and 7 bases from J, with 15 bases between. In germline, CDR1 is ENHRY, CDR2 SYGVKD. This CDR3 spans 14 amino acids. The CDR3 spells CAISDYRRWGTQYF. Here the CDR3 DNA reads TGTGCCATCAGTGACTACAGGCGTTGGGGGACCCAGTACTTC.

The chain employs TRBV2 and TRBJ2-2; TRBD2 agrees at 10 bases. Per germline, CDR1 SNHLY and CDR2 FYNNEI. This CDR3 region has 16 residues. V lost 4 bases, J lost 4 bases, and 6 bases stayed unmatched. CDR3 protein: CASSGSSGGPTGELFF. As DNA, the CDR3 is TGTGCCAGCAGTGGGTCTAGCGGGGGCCCCACCGGGGAGCTGTTTTTT.

CDR3 in amino acids: CAWAPGGYEQYF. Written as DNA, the CDR3 is TGTGCCTGGGCCCCGGGGGGCTACGAGCAGTACTTC. The V call is TRBV30, the J call TRBJ2-7; 7 bases align to TRBD2. The germline gives CDR1 GTSNPN, CDR2 SVGIG (reference sequence). The CDR3 length is 12 residues. Trimming took 5 bases from V and 3 from J; bases not matched to a gene: 4.

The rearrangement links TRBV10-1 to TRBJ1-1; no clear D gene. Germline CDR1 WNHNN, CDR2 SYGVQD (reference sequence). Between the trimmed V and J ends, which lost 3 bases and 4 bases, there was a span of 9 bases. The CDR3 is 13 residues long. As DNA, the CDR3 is TGCGCCAGCAGTGAAGAGCCAGGCACTGAAGCTTTCTTT. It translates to CASSEEPGTEAFF.

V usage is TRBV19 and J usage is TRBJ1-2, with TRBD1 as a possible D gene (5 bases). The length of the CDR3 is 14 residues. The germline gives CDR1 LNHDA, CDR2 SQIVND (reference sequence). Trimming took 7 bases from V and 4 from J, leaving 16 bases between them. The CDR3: CASTLGQGGYGYTF. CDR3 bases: TGTGCCAGTACCCTGGGGCAGGGAGGCTATGGCTACACCTTC.

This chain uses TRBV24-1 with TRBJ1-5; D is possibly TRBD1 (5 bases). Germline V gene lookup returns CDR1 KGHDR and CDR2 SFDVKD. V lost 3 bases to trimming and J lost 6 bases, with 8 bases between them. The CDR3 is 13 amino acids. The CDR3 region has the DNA TGTGCCACCAGTGATCCCGGGGGTCAGCCCCAGCATTTT. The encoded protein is CATSDPGGQPQHF.

The CDR3 spells CASSLTGAQYF. As DNA, the CDR3 is TGTGCCAGCAGTTTAACCGGGGCGCAGTATTTT. The chain employs TRBV12-3 or TRBV12-4 and TRBJ2-3, with D tentatively TRBD2 (5 bases). The V and J ends lost 2 bases and 10 bases respectively, with 7 bases between them. The CDR3 runs 11 residues.

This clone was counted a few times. CDR3 residues: CASSESLGREGEQFF. The CDR3 DNA follows: TGTGCCAGTAGTGAGTCCTTGGGCAGGGAAGGTGAGCAGTTCTTC. The V call is TRBV19, the J call TRBJ2-1, with TRBD1 as a possible D gene (5 bases). The CDR3 covers 15 residues. Germline V gene lookup returns CDR1 LNHDA and CDR2 SQIVND (reference sequence). Trimming took 5 bases from V and 9 from J, leaving 20 bases between them.

The chain's CDR3 is CASSSPDRGYEQYF. In DNA form, the CDR3 reads TGTGCCAGCAGTTCCCCCGACAGGGGCTACGAGCAGTACTTC. The chain links TRBV27 to TRBJ2-7; TRBD1 agrees at 8 bases. The CDR3 has 14 residues. The germline CDR1 and CDR2 sequences are MNHEY and SMNVEV (reference sequence). V trimming: 4 bases; J trimming: 3 bases; junction bases outside the gene matches: 5.

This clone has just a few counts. In DNA, the CDR3 is TGTGCCAGCAGCTTCCTGGACAGGTTCTACGAGCAGTACTTC. This gives the protein CASSFLDRFYEQYF. The J gene is TRBJ2-7, the V gene TRBV5-6, with 7 positions matching TRBD1. The germline V gene has CDR1 SGHDT and CDR2 YYEEEE. The trim removed 2 bases at V and 3 bases at J, leaving 5 bases unmatched. This CDR3 contains 14 residues.

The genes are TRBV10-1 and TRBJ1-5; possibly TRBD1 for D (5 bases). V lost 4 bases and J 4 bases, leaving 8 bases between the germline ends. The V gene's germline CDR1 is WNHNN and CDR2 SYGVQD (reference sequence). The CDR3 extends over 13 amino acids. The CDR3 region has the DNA TGCGCCAGCAGTGGGGGGGTAAATCAGCCCCAGCATTTT. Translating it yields CASSGGVNQPQHF.

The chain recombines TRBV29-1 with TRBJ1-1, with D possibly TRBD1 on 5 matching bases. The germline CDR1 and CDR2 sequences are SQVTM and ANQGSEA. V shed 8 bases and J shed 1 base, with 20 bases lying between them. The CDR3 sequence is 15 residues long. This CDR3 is CSTWGDVQANTEAFF. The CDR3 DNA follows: TGCAGCACATGGGGGGATGTACAGGCGAACACTGAAGCTTTCTTT.

Written as DNA, the CDR3 is TGTGCCAGCAGCTTGGCCGGGGGGGGGTATGGCTACACCTTC. Translation: CASSLAGGGYGYTF. V gene TRBV5-4 combines with J gene TRBJ1-2; a possible D gene is TRBD1 (5 bases). CDR3 length equals 14 residues. CDR1 and CDR2 (germline): SGHNT, YYREEE (reference sequence). V was trimmed by 0 bases and J by 5 bases, leaving 11 bases between them.

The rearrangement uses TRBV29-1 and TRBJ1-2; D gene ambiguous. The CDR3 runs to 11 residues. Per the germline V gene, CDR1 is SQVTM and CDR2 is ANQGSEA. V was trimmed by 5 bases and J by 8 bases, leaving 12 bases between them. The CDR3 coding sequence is TGCAGCGTTCGGGGAATGGGGGGCTACACCTTC. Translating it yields CSVRGMGGYTF.

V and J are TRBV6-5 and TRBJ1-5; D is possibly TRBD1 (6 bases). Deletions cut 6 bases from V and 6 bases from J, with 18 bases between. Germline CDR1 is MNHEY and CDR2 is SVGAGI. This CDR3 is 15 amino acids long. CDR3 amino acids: CASSTSGTMGQPQHF. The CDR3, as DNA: TGTGCCAGCAGCACCTCTGGGACAATGGGTCAGCCCCAGCATTTT.

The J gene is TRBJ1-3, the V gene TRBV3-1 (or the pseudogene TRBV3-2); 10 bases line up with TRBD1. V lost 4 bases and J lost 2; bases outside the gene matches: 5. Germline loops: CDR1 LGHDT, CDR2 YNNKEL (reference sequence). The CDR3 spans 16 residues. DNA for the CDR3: TGTGCCAGCAGCCTCGAGGGGACAGGGGCTGGAAACACCATATATTTT. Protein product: CASSLEGTGAGNTIYF.

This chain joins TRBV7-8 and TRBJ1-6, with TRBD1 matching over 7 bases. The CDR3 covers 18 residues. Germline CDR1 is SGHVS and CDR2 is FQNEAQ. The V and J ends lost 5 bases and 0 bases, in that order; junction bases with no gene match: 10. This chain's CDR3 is CASSAPGQRSSYNSPLHF. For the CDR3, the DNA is TGTGCCAGCAGCGCCCCGGGACAGAGGAGCTCCTATAATTCACCCCTCCACTTT. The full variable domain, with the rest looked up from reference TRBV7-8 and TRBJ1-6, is GAGVSQSPRYKVAKRGQDVALRCDPISGHVSLFWYQQALGQGPEFLTYFQNEAQLDKSGLPSDRFFAERPEGSVSTLKIQRTQQEDSAVYLCASSAPGQRSSYNSPLHFGNGTRLTVT.

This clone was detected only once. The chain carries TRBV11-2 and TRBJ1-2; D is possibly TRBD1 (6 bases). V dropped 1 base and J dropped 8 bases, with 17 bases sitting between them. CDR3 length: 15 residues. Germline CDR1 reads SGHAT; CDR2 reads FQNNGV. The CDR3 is CASSLAVQGSSGYTF. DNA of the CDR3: TGTGCCAGCAGCTTAGCTGTGCAGGGGTCGAGCGGCTACACCTTC. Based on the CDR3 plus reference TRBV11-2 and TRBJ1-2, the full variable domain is EAGVAQSPRYKIIEKRQSVAFWCNPISGHATLYWYQQILGQGPKLLIQFQNNGVVDDSQLPKDRFSAERLKGVDSTLKIQPAKLEDSAVYLCASSLAVQGSSGYTFGSGTRLTVV.

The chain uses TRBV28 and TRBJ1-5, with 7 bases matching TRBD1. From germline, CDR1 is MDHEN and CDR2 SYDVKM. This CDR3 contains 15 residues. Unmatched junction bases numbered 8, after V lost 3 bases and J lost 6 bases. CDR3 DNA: TGTGCCAGCAGTTTTCCTGACAGGGACGGTCAGCCCCAGCATTTT. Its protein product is CASSFPDRDGQPQHF.

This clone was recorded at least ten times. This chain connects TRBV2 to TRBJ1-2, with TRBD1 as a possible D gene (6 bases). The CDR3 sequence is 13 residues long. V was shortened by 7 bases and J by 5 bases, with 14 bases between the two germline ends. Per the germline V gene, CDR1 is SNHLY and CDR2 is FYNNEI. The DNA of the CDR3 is TGTGCCAGCATAGTTACAGGGCCATATGGCTACACCTTC. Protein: CASIVTGPYGYTF. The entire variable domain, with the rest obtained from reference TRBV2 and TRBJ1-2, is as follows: EPEVTQTPSHQVTQMGQEVILRCVPISNHLYFYWYRQILGQKVEFLVSFYNNEISEKSEIFDDQFSVERPDGSNFTLKIRSTKLEDSAMYFCASIVTGPYGYTFGSGTRLTVV.

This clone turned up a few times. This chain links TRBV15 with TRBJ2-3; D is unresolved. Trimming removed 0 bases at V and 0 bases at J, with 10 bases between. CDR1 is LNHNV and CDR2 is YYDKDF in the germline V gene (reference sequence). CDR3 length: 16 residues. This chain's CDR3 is CATSRDATASTDTQYF. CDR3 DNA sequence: TGTGCCACCAGCAGAGATGCCACAGCCAGCACAGATACGCAGTATTTT.

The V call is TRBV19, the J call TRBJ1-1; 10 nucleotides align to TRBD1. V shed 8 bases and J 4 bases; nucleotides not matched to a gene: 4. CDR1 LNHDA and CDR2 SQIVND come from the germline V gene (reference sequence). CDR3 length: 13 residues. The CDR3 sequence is CASRDRGGTEAFF. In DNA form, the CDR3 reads TGTGCCAGTCGGGACAGGGGAGGCACTGAAGCTTTCTTT.

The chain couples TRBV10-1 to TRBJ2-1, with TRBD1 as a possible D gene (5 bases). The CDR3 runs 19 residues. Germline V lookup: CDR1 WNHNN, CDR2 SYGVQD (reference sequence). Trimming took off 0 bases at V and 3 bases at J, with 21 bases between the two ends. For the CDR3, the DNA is TGCGCCAGCAGTGAGTCGACGATCTTCGGGCAGGGCTTCTACAATGAGCAGTTCTTC. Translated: CASSESTIFGQGFYNEQFF.

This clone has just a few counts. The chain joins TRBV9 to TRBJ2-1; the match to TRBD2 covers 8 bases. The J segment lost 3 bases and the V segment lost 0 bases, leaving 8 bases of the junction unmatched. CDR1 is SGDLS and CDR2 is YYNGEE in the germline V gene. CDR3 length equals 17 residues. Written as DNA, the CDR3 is TGTGCCAGCAGCGTAGGTCCCTCAGCGGGAGTCTACAATGAGCAGTTCTTC. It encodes CASSVGPSAGVYNEQFF.

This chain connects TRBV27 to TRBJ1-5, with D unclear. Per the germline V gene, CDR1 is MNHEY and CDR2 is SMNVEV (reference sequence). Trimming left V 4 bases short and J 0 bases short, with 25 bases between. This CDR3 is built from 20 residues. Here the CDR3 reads CASSSLRSGTRRYSNQPQHF. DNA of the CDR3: TGTGCCAGCAGTTCCCTTCGGAGTGGAACCCGTAGGTATAGCAATCAGCCCCAGCATTTT.

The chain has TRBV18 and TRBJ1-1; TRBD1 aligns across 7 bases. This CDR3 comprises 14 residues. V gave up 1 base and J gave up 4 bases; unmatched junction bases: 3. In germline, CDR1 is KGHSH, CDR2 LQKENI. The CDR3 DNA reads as TGTGCCAGCTCACCACTTGGACAGGCCACTGAAGCTTTCTTT. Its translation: CASSPLGQATEAFF.

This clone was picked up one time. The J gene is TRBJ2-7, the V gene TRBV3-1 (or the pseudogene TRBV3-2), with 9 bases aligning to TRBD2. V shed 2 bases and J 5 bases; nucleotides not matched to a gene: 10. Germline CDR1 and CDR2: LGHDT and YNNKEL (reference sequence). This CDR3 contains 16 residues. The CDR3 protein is CASSQPSGLAFNEQYF. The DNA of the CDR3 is TGTGCCAGCAGCCAACCCTCGGGACTAGCCTTCAACGAGCAGTACTTC.